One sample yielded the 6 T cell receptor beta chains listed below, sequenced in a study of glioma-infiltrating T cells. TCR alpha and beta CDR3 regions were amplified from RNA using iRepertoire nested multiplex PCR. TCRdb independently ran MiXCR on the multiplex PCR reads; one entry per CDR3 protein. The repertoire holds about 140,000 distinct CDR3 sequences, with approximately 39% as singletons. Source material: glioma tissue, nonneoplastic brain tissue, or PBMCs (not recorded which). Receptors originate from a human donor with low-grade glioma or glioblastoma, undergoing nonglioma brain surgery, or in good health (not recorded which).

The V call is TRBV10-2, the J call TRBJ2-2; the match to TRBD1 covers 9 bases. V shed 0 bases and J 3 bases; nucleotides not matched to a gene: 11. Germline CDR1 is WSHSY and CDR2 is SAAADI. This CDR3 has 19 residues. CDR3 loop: CASSESSNMWTGDTGELFF. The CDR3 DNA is TGCGCCAGCAGTGAGTCTTCGAATATGTGGACAGGGGACACCGGGGAGCTGTTTTTT.

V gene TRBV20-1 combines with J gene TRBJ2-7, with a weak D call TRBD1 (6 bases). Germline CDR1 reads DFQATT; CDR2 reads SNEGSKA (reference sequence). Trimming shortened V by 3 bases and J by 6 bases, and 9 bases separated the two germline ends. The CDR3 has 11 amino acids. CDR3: CSARAGAEQYF. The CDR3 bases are TGCAGTGCTAGGGCAGGGGCCGAGCAGTACTTC.

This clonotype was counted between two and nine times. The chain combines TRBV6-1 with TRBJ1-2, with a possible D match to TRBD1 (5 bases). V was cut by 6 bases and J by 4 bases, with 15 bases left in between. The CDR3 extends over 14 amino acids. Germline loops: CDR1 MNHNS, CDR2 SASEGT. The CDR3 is CASRRPGTVYGYTF. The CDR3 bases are TGTGCCAGCAGAAGACCCGGGACGGTCTATGGCTACACCTTC.

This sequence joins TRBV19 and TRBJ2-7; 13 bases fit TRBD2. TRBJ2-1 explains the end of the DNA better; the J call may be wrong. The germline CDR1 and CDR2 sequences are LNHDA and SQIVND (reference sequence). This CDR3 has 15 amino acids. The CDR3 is CASSKGLAGRDEQFF. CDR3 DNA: TGTGCCAGTAGTAAGGGACTAGCGGGACGGGATGAGCAGTTCTTC.

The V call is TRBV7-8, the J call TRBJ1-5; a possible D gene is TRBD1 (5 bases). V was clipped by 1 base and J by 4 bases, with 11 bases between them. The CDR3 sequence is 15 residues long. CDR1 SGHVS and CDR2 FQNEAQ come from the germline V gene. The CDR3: CASSLVSGGNQPQHF. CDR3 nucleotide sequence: TGTGCCAGCAGCTTAGTGTCCGGGGGGAATCAGCCCCAGCATTTT.

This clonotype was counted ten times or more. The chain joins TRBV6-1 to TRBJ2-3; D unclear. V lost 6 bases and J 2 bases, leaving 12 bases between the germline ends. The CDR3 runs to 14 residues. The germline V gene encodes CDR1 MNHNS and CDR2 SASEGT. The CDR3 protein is CASRKHGPTDTQYF. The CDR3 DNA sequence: TGTGCCAGCAGAAAACACGGACCCACAGATACGCAGTATTTT.